These T cell receptor beta chains were read from a single sample in a study of T cell responses to AZD1222 COVID-19 vaccine. Produced via immunoSEQ multiplex PCR; TCRdb's table is partial and in-frame only. The repertoire consists of approximately 100,000 clones, with just under 90% occurring once and the leading ten covering 10% to 15%. This specimen was peripheral blood, taken on day 0 of AZD1222 vaccination. The receptor set was obtained from an adult in good health. CDR3s include the opening cysteine and the closing phenylalanine or tryptophan. The D gene is left open where the match is weak. The size of a clone is reported for some rows only, either as once, few or many, or as a class for expanded clones.

>TRBJ2-7|TRBV10-3|-|-
TGTGCCATCAGTCCAGACTCCTACGAGCAGTACTTC
CAISPDSYEQYF
>TRBJ2-5|TRBV7-2|-|TRBD2
TGTGCCAGCAGCACTGGAGCAACTAGCGGGAGCGGGCAAGAGACCCAGTACTTC
CASSTGATSGSGQETQYF
>TRBJ2-7|TRBV10-3|-|-
TGTGCCATCAGTCCCGGGGGACAAGGGGGTTCCGAGCAGTACTTC
CAISPGGQGGSEQYF
>TRBJ2-5|TRBV6-2/TRBV6-3|-|-
TGTGCCAGCAGTCTCCAAGAGACCCAGTACTTC
CASSLQETQYF
>TRBJ1-4|TRBV28|-|-
TGTGCCAGCAGTCTCGGACGGAAAGCAACTAATGAAAAACTGTTTTTT
CASSLGRKATNEKLFF
>TRBJ2-1|TRBV29-1|-|-
TGCAGCGTTGCCGGGATTGAGCAGTTCTTC
CSVAGIEQFF
>TRBJ2-7|TRBV19|-|-
TGTACCAGTAGTACGACACTACGCTCCGAGCAGTACTTC
CTSSTTLRSEQYF
>TRBJ1-5|TRBV27|-|-
TGTGCCAGCAGTTCCTCGGGGACGGTTTTCGAGCCCCAGCATTTT
CASSSSGTVFEPQHF
>TRBJ2-2|TRBV7-3|-|-
TGTGCCAGCAGCTCCTATGGAGGCGGGGAGCTGTTTTTT
CASSSYGGGELFF
>TRBJ2-1|TRBV3-1/TRBV3-2|-|TRBD2
TGTGCCAGTAGACTAGCGGGAGACGAATCGGGTGAGCAGTTCTTC
CASRLAGDESGEQFF
>TRBJ1-2|TRBV3-1/TRBV3-2|-|-
TGTGCCAGCAGCCCACCCCCGGGGGGTCGGAATGGCTACACCTTC
CASSPPPGGRNGYTF
>TRBJ2-3|TRBV5-4|-|-
TGTGCCAGCAGTACGGGGCTACGACGTGGGGCAGATACGCAGTATTTT
CASSTGLRRGADTQYF
>TRBJ2-7|TRBV6-2/TRBV6-3|few|TRBD1
TGTGCCAGCAGTTACGGGACAGGGCCCTACGAGCAGTACTTC
CASSYGTGPYEQYF
>TRBJ2-3|TRBV6-5|-|-
TGTGCCAGCCCATTACAGGGAGCAGATACGCAGTATTTT
CASPLQGADTQYF
>TRBJ1-1|TRBV5-1|-|-
TGCGCCAGCAGACTGATCGACGGAGTCAACACTGAAGCTTTCTTT
CASRLIDGVNTEAFF
>TRBJ2-7|TRBV5-4|-|TRBD1
TGTGCCAGCAGCACGCCGGGACAGGGGGCGGTTGAGCAGTACTTC
CASSTPGQGAVEQYF
>TRBJ1-5|TRBV6-6|-|-
TGTGCCAGTACGCGGAGACAGGATGGTCAGCCCCAGCATTTT
CASTRRQDGQPQHF
>TRBJ1-1|TRBV19|few|-
TGTGCCAGTACCCAAAACCGCGGGGGGGACACTGAAGCTTTCTTT
CASTQNRGGDTEAFF
>TRBJ2-5|TRBV4-3|-|-
TGCGCCAGCAGCCAAGGTAGTTTCGAGGAGATTACAGGAAAGACCCAGTACTTC
CASSQGSFEEITGKTQYF
>TRBJ2-5|TRBV29-1|-|-
TGCAGCGTTGCCCGGGAAGAGACCCAGTACTTC
CSVAREETQYF
>TRBJ1-2|TRBV6-5|once|TRBD1
TGTGCCAGCAGTAAGGACAGGGGTGCCTATGGCTACACCTTC
CASSKDRGAYGYTF
>TRBJ1-2|TRBV28|-|TRBD1
TGTGCCAGCAGTACGGGACAGACCTATGGCTACACCTTC
CASSTGQTYGYTF
>TRBJ2-5|TRBV6-6|-|TRBD1
TGTGCCAGCAGTTCGACAGGGGGCGGTCAAGAGACCCAGTACTTC
CASSSTGGGQETQYF
>TRBJ2-7|TRBV10-3|-|-
TGTGCCATCAGTTCGGCGCCACCCGCGTACGAGCAGTACTTC
CAISSAPPAYEQYF
>TRBJ2-7|TRBV25-1|-|TRBD2
TGTGCCAGCAGTGCCCAGCGGGAGCCTTTTTACGAGCAGTACTTC
CASSAQREPFYEQYF
>TRBJ1-2|TRBV28|-|TRBD1
TGTGCCAGCAGTTTTCCTTCCCGGGGACAGGGGGCATTGACGTATGGCTACACCTTC
CASSFPSRGQGALTYGYTF
>TRBJ2-7|TRBV7-2|-|TRBD2
TGTGCCAGCAGCTTCCGGGAGGGTCAAAGTAGGTCCTACGAGCAGTACTTC
CASSFREGQSRSYEQYF
>TRBJ1-2|TRBV19|-|-
TGTGCCAGTAGTATAGGGACAGCGACCGGCTACACCTTC
CASSIGTATGYTF
>TRBJ2-3|TRBV6-5|-|-
TGTGCCAGCAGCCTCAGCGGAGGCTACACAGATACGCAGTATTTT
CASSLSGGYTDTQYF
>TRBJ1-2|TRBV5-6|-|-
TGTGCCAGCAGCTTGGTACGGGGGGACTATGGCTACACCTTC
CASSLVRGDYGYTF
>TRBJ1-1|TRBV5-1|-|TRBD1
TGCGCCAGCAGCTTCCAGGGGGCGCACGGCACTGAAGCTTTCTTT
CASSFQGAHGTEAFF
>TRBJ1-3|TRBV3-1/TRBV3-2|-|-
TGTGCCAGCAGCCAAGTCCAAGGAAACACCATATATTTT
CASSQVQGNTIYF